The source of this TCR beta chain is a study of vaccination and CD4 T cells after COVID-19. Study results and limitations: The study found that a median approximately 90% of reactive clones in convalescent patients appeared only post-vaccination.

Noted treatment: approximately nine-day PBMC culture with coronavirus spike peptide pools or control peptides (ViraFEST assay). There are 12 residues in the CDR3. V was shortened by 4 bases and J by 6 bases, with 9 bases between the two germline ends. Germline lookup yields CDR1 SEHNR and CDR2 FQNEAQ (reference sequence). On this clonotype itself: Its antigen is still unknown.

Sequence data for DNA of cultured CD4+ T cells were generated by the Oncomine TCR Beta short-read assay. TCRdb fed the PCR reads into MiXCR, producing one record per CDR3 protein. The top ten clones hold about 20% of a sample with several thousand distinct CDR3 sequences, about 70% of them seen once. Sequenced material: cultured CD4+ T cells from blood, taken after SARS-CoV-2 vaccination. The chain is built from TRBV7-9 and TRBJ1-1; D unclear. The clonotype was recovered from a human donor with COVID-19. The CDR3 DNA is TGTGCCAGCAGCTCGAGAGTTTCTGAAGCTTTCTTT. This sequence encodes CASSSRVSEAFF.